The present T cell receptor (beta chain) was sequenced within a study of cytomegalovirus exposure and HLA in healthy donors. The CDR3 contains 16 residues. Germline lookup yields CDR1 KGHSH and CDR2 LQKENI. The V end was cut by 3 bases, the J end by 0 bases, with 13 bases between. PCR used 60 Vbeta primers and 13 Jbeta primers. Profiling relied on immunoSEQ multiplex PCR, and the TCRdb table lists in-frame clones only, not all of them. The data show about 96,000 clones, around 79% seen once. The chain joins TRBV18 to TRBJ2-3, with D tentatively TRBD2 (6 bases). The source of this sequence is a woman in her sixties or seventies in good health and CMV-seropositive. Sequenced material: PBMCs. CDR3 region: CASSPSSASSTDTQYF. In DNA, the CDR3 is TGTGCCAGCTCACCCTCTAGCGCGTCTAGCACAGATACGCAGTATTTT.